This T cell receptor beta chain was identified in a study of CD8+ T cells in alopecia areata. Study overall: A regimen of oral tofacitinib, 5 to 10 mg twice daily, was given to treated patients.

Extracted RNA was reverse transcribed, and the resulting cDNA served as sequencing template. The table came from immunoSEQ multiplex PCR; TCRdb's copy has only in-frame clones and leaves some out. The sample consists of under 350,000 clones, 58% of them appearing once. Whole-study results and caveats: Scalp lesions, especially in alopecia totalis/universalis, had higher clonality than normal scalp. Scalp and blood retained many expanded lesional clones during tofacitinib. The study found TCR sharing across patients less clear than in mice, possibly for HLA reasons.

This clone was counted between two and nine times. The antigen remains unidentified. The treatment here: oral pan-JAK inhibitor, 5-10 mg twice daily. After removal of 8 bases from V and 3 bases from J, the junction contained 8 bases not matched to a gene. CDR3 length: 16 residues. CDR1 is MDHEN, CDR2 SYDVKM, per germline. The source of this sequence is a human donor with alopecia areata. The rearrangement joins TRBV28 to TRBJ2-6; 9 positions agree with TRBD1. The input for sequencing was CD4+ T cells sorted from blood, taken at week 24, from a patient treated with tofacitinib. The CDR3 region has the DNA TGTGCCAGCTGCAAGGGACAGGGAATTGGGGCCAACGTCCTGACTTTC. It specifies CASCKGQGIGANVLTF. The full variable domain, in which reference TRBV28 and TRBJ2-6 provide the parts outside the CDR3, is DVKVTQSSRYLVKRTGEKVFLECVQDMDHENMFWYRQDPGLGLRLIYFSYDVKMKEKGDIPEGYSVSREKKERFSLILESASTNQTSMYLCASCKGQGIGANVLTFGAGSRLTVL.